This T cell receptor (beta chain) was found in a study of CD8+CD57+ T cells in acquired aplastic anemia. Patients picked for sequencing had shown CD8+CD57+ cell expansion detected by flow cytometry. Genomic DNA templated the TCR beta VDJ and CDR3 profiling. TCRdb itself ran the reads through MiXCR, one entry per CDR3 protein. The repertoire includes about 160,000 distinct CDR3 sequences, 70% to 75% of them detected once, and about 50% sits in the top ten. The V gene's germline CDR1 is LNHNV and CDR2 YYDKDF (reference sequence). V lost 4 bases and J lost 8; bases outside the gene matches: 4. The CDR3 is 13 residues long. Study-level results: Shared by patients and controls, some 29 CD8+ CDR3s were abundant in patients.

Note on this clonotype: The antigen remains unidentified.

The sequence was collected from a human donor with aplastic anemia. Sequencing was done on a sample of sorted CD4+, CD8+, or CD8+CD57+ T cells (not recorded which) from PBMCs. The J gene is TRBJ1-4, the V gene TRBV15; 7 bases are a match to TRBD1. The CDR3 loop is CATSTRQGEKLFF. The CDR3 DNA reads as TGTGCCACCAGCACAAGACAGGGCGAAAAACTGTTTTTT.